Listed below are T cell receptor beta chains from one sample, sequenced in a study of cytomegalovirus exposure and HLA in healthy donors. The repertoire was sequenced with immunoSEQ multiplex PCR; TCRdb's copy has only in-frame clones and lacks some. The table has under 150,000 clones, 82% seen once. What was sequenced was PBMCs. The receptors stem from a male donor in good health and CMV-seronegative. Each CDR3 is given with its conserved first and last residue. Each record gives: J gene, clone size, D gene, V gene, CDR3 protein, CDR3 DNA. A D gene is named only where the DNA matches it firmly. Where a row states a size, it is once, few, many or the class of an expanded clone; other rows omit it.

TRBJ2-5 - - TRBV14 CASSSGGGETQYF TGTGCCAGCAGTTCTGGGGGAGGCGAGACCCAGTACTTC
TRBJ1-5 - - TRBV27 CASSFQGTNQPQHF TGTGCCAGCAGTTTCCAGGGTACGAATCAGCCCCAGCATTTT
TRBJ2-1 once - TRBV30 CAWSSRTIGEQFF TGTGCCTGGAGTTCACGGACTATCGGTGAGCAGTTCTTC
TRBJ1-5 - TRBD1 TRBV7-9 CASSHAPPGQGGNQPQHF TGTGCCAGCAGCCACGCCCCTCCGGGACAGGGAGGCAATCAGCCCCAGCATTTT
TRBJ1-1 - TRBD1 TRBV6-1 CASSSGTGLNTEAFF TGTGCCAGCAGTTCTGGGACAGGTCTGAACACTGAAGCTTTCTTT
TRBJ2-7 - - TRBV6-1 CASSETRSYEQYF TGTGCCAGCAGTGAAACTCGGTCCTACGAGCAGTACTTC
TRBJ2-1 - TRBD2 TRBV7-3 CASSPKTGTSYNEQFF TGTGCCAGCAGCCCTAAAACCGGGACTAGCTACAATGAGCAGTTCTTC
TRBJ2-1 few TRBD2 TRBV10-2 CASSEISGSNNEQFF TGCGCCAGCAGTGAGATTAGCGGGAGCAACAATGAGCAGTTCTTC
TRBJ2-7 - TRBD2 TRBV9 CASSPQEGGPGEQYF TGTGCCAGCAGCCCACAGGAGGGAGGGCCAGGCGAGCAGTACTTC
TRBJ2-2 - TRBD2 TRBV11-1 CASSSLAGFSGELFF TGTGCCAGCAGCTCACTAGCGGGATTCTCCGGGGAGCTGTTTTTT
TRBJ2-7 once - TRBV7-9 CASSYGSEQYF TGTGCCAGCAGCTATGGCAGCGAGCAGTACTTC
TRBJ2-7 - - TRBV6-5 CASSVDLSSYEQYF TGTGCCAGCAGTGTTGACTTGAGCTCCTACGAGCAGTACTTC
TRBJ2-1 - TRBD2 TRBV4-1 CASSRLERGSYNEQFF TGCGCCAGCAGTCGGTTGGAGCGGGGGTCCTACAATGAGCAGTTCTTC
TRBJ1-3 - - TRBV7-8 CASTSPSDGNTIYF TGTGCCAGCACTAGCCCGAGCGATGGAAACACCATATATTTT
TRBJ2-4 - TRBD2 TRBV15 CATSREFGRGGSVAKNIQYF TGTGCCACCAGCAGAGAATTCGGTAGGGGCGGGAGTGTGGCCAAAAACATTCAGTACTTC
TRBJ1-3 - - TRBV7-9 CASATRGLSGNTIYF TGTGCCAGCGCAACGAGGGGACTATCTGGAAACACCATATATTTT
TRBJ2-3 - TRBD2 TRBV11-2 CASSLVAGGPTDTQYF TGTGCCAGCAGCTTAGTTGCGGGAGGCCCGACAGATACGCAGTATTTT
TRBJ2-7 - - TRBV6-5 CASSYSSRGAYEQYF TGTGCCAGCAGTTACTCGAGTAGGGGTGCCTACGAGCAGTACTTC
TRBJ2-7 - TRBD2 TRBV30 CATAGRGGVLYEQYF TGTGCCACGGCCGGGCGGGGGGGGGTACTTTACGAGCAGTACTTC
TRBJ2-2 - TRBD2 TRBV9 CASSVDSSGNTGELFF TGTGCCAGCAGCGTAGATTCTAGCGGGAACACCGGGGAGCTGTTTTTT
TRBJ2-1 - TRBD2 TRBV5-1 CASSLINAGGEGDEQFF TGCGCCAGCAGCTTGATAAACGCGGGAGGGGAGGGCGATGAGCAGTTCTTC
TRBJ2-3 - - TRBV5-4 CASSLVGQSTSHTQYF TGTGCCAGCAGCTTGGTGGGCCAATCCACAAGCCATACGCAGTATTTT
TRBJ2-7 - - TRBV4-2 CASSPSTGQTYEQYF TGTGCCAGCAGCCCCAGCACAGGACAGACCTACGAGCAGTACTTC
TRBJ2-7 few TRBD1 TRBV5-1 CASSFGDRSSYEQYF TGCGCCAGCAGCTTTGGGGACAGGAGCTCCTACGAGCAGTACTTC
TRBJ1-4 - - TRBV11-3 CASSPGQSTNEKLFF TGTGCCAGCAGCCCTGGACAGTCAACTAATGAAAAACTGTTTTTT
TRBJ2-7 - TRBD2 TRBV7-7 CASSATGPGTSGRATYEQYF TGTGCCAGCAGCGCCACAGGTCCCGGGACTAGCGGGAGAGCGACCTACGAGCAGTACTTC
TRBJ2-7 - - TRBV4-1 CASSQAQFSYEQYF TGCGCCAGCAGCCAAGCACAGTTCTCCTACGAGCAGTACTTC
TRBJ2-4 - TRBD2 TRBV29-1 CSVESLASGKIQYF TGCAGCGTGGAGTCGTTGGCTAGCGGAAAGATTCAGTACTTC
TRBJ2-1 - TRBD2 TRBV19 CASSSQTSGLNEQFF TGTGCCAGTAGTTCCCAGACTAGCGGGCTCAATGAGCAGTTCTTC
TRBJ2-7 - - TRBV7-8 CASSLYRGEVYEQYF TGTGCCAGCAGCTTATACCGGGGAGAGGTCTACGAGCAGTACTTC
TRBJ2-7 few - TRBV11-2 CASSFPLAGSHEQYF TGTGCCAGCAGCTTCCCTCTTGCGGGGAGCCACGAGCAGTACTTC
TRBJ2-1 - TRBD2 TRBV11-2 CASSLLIAGTNEQFF TGTGCCAGCAGCTTATTGATAGCGGGAACCAATGAGCAGTTCTTC
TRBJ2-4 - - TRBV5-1 CASSQDSVAKNIQYF TGCGCCAGCAGCCAGGACAGTGTAGCCAAAAACATTCAGTACTTC
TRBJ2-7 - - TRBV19 CASSIWTTIQSGQYF TGTGCCAGTAGTATATGGACCACAATCCAGAGCGGGCAGTACTTC
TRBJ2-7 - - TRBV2 CASSDGGPSYEQYF TGTGCCAGCAGTGATGGGGGCCCCTCCTACGAGCAGTACTTC
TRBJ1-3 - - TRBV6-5 CASSSLGDRGNTIYF TGTGCCAGCAGTTCGTTAGGGGATCGAGGAAACACCATATATTTT
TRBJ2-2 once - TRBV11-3 CASSLGDIANTGELFF TGTGCCAGCAGCTTGGGGGACATCGCGAACACCGGGGAGCTGTTTTTT
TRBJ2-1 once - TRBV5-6 CASRYQGSEQFF TGTGCCAGCAGATACCAGGGAAGTGAGCAGTTCTTC
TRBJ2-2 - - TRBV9 CASSFGTGELFF TGTGCCAGCAGCTTCGGGACCGGGGAGCTGTTTTTT
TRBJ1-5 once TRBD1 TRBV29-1 CSVRQGNQPQHF TGCAGCGTGCGACAGGGTAATCAGCCCCAGCATTTT
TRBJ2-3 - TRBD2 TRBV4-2 CASSPGTSLTDTQYF TGTGCCAGCAGCCCCGGGACTAGTCTCACAGATACGCAGTATTTT
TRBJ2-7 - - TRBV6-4 CASKRSSYEQYF TGTGCCAGCAAGCGGTCTTCCTACGAGCAGTACTTC
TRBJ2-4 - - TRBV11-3 CASSLVGGQNIQYF TGTGCCAGCAGCTTAGTTGGAGGCCAAAACATTCAGTACTTC
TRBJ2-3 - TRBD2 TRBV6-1 CASSDRLAGEGPTDTQYF TGTGCCAGCAGTGACCGGCTAGCGGGAGAGGGGCCCACAGATACGCAGTATTTT
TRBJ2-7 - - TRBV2 CASIPDKLLSYEQYF TGTGCCAGCATCCCGGACAAGTTACTCTCCTACGAGCAGTACTTC
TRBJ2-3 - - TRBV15 CATSPIERVSTDTQYF TGTGCCACCAGCCCTATAGAGCGGGTAAGCACAGATACGCAGTATTTT
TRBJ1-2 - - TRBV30 CAWSVTRGPPSYGYTF TGTGCCTGGAGTGTAACCAGGGGACCTCCTTCCTATGGCTACACCTTC
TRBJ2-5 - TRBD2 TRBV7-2 CASSYLGREGQYF TGTGCCAGCAGCTATCTGGGCAGGGAGGGCCAGTACTTC
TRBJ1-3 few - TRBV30 CAWGVGVSGNTIYF TGTGCCTGGGGCGTCGGGGTGTCTGGAAACACCATATATTTT
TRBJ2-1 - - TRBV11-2 CATTAGGPNEQFF TGTGCCACCACCGCGGGCGGGCCAAATGAGCAGTTCTTC
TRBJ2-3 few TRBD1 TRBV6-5 CASSYTSGTGADTQYF TGTGCCAGCAGTTACACATCCGGGACAGGGGCAGATACGCAGTATTTT
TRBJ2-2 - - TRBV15 CATSRVIGELFF TGTGCCACCAGCAGAGTAATTGGGGAGCTGTTTTTT
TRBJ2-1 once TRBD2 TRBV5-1 CASSLEPAGGNEQFF TGCGCCAGCAGCTTGGAGCCGGCGGGAGGCAATGAGCAGTTCTTC
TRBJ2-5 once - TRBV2 CASIRTDNGRETQYF TGTGCCAGCATTAGGACAGATAACGGAAGGGAGACCCAGTACTTC
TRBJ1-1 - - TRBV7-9 CASSLDSITEAFF TGTGCCAGCAGCTTAGACTCGATCACTGAAGCTTTCTTT
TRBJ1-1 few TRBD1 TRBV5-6 CASSSTTGTLGNTEAFF TGTGCCAGCAGCTCGACGACAGGGACGTTGGGGAACACTGAAGCTTTCTTT
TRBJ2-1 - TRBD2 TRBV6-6 CASSVAGGPYNEQFF TGTGCCAGCAGTGTAGCGGGAGGGCCCTACAATGAGCAGTTCTTC
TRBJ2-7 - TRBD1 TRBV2 CASHGQATYEQYF TGTGCCAGCCATGGACAGGCGACCTACGAGCAGTACTTC
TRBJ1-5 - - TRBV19 CASSITEYSNQPQHF TGTGCCAGTAGTATTACGGAGTATAGCAATCAGCCCCAGCATTTT
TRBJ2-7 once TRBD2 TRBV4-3 CASSQGPGLGNYEQYF TGCGCCAGCAGCCAAGGACCGGGACTAGGTAACTACGAGCAGTACTTC